This T cell receptor beta chain appears in the sequencing data of a study of blood T cell repertoires in COVID-19. Study-level background: Researchers got acute and convalescent COVID-19 samples from the United States, Italy and Spain. Sources were T cells, B-cell-depleted T cells, or PBMCs; the material itself was cDNA or gDNA.

Per the original data handling: Amplification with reference gene primers provided the estimates of nucleated cell counts. Here immunoSEQ multiplex PCR was the method, and the copy in TCRdb shows in-frame clones only, minus some. D and trimming come from the DNA, and the V and J calls and clone size come from that table. Here the sample spans more than 140,000 clones, 70% to 90% being singletons. The length of the CDR3 is 16 residues. Germline V gene sequence: CDR1 SGHVS, CDR2 FNYEAQ. V shed 3 bases and J 9 bases; nucleotides not matched to a gene: 8. This chain joins TRBV7-6 and TRBJ1-6, with 10 nucleotides matching TRBD1. Sequencing was done on a sample of peripheral blood. This sequence was found in a woman aged 60-75 years with acute or convalescent COVID-19. CDR3 DNA: TGTGCCAGCAGCTTGGACAGGGGGGCCCGGAGTTCACCCCTCCACTTT. Residues: CASSLDRGARSSPLHF.